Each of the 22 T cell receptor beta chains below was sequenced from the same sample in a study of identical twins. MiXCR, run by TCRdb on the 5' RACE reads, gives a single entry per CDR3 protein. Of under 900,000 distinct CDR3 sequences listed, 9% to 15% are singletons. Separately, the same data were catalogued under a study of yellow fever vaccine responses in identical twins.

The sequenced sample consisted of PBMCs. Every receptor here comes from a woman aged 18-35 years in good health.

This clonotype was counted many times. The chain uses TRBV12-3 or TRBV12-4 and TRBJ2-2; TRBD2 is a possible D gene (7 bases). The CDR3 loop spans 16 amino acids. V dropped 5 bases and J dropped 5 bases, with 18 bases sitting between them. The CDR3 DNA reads TGTGCCAGCAGTCTCTCCGGGGGGCCCCTGACCGGGGAGCTGTTTTTT. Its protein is CASSLSGGPLTGELFF.

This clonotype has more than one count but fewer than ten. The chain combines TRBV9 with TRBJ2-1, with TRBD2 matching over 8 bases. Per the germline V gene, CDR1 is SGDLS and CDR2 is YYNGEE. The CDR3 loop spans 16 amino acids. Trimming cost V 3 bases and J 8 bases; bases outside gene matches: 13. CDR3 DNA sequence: TGTGCCAGCAGCGCAAATTCCCTCAGCGGGAGCGATGAGCAGTTCTTC. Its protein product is CASSANSLSGSDEQFF. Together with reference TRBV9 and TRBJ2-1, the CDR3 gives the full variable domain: DSGVTQTPKHLITATGQRVTLRCSPRSGDLSVYWYQQSLDQGLQFLIQYYNGEERAKGNILERFSAQQFPDLHSELNLSSLELGDSALYFCASSANSLSGSDEQFFGPGTRLTVL.

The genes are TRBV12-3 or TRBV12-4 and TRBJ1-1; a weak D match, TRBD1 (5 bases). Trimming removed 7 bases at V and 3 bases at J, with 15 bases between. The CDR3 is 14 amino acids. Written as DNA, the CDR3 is TGTGCCAGCACTACAGGTAGTTGGTACACTGAAGCTTTCTTT. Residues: CASTTGSWYTEAFF.

This CDR3 reads CASSQGLAGWDTQYF. CDR3 sequence (DNA): TGTGCCAGCAGCCAAGGACTAGCGGGATGGGATACGCAGTATTTT. This chain uses TRBV4-2 with TRBJ2-3, with 11 bases aligning to TRBD2. The V gene's germline CDR1 is LGHNA and CDR2 YNFKEQ. The CDR3 extends over 15 amino acids. J lost 6 bases, V lost 1 base, and 3 bases had no gene match.

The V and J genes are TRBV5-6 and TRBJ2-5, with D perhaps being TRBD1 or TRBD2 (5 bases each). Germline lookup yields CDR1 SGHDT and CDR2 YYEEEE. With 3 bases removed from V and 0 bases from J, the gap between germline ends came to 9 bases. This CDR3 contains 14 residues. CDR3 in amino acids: CASSWGSNQETQYF. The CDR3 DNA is TGTGCCAGCAGCTGGGGGTCTAACCAAGAGACCCAGTACTTC.

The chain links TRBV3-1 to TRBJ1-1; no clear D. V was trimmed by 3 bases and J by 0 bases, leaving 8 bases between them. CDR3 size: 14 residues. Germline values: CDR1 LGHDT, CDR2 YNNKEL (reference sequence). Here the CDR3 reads CASSHSRMNTEAFF. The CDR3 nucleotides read TGTGCCAGCAGCCATAGCCGGATGAACACTGAAGCTTTCTTT.

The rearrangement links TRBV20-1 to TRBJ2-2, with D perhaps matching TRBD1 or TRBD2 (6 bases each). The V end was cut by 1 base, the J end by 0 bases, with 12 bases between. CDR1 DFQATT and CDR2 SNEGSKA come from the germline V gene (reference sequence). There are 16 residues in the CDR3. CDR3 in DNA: TGCAGTGCTAGAGTGGAGGGGGACCCGAACACCGGGGAGCTGTTTTTT. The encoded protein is CSARVEGDPNTGELFF.

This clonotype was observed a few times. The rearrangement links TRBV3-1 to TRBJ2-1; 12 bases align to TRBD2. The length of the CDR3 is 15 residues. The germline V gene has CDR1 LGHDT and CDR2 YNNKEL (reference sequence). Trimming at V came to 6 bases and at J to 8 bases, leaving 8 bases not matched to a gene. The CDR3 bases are TGTGCCAGCAGTCGTAGGGCTAGCGGGAGGGATGAGCAGTTCTTC. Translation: CASSRRASGRDEQFF.

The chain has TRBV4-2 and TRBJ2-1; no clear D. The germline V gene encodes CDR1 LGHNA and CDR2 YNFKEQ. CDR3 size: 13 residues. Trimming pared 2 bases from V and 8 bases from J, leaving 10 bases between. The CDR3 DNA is TGTGCCAGCAGCCAAAATGTGGGCGATGAGCAGTTCTTC. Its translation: CASSQNVGDEQFF.

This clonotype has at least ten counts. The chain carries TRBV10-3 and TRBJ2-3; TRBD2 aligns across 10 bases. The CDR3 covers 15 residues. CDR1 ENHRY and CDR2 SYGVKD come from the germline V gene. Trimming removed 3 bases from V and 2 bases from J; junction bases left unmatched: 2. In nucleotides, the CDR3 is TGTGCCATCAGTGATAGCGGGGGGCCCACAGATACGCAGTATTTT. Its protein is CAISDSGGPTDTQYF.

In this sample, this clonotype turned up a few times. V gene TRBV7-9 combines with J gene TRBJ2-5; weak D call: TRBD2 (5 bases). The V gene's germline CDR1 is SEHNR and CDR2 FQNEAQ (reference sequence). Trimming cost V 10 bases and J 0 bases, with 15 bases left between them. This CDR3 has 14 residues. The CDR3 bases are TGTGCCATCACCTCCGGGGTGTACCAAGAGACCCAGTACTTC. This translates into CAITSGVYQETQYF. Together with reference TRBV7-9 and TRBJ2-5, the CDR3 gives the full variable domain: DTGVSQNPRHKITKRGQNVTFRCDPISEHNRLYWYRQTLGQGPEFLTYFQNEAQLEKSRLLSDRFSAERPKGSFSTLEIQRTEQGDSAMYLCAITSGVYQETQYFGPGTRLLVL.

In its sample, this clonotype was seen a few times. The CDR3 region has the DNA TGCAGTGCTAGGTACCCGCGGGACACCGGGGAGCTGTTTTTT. Amino acids: CSARYPRDTGELFF. The chain carries TRBV20-1 and TRBJ2-2; TRBD2 might be the D (5 bases). The CDR3 extends over 14 amino acids. Trimming took off 3 bases at V and 3 bases at J, with 11 bases between the two ends. Germline CDR1 reads DFQATT; CDR2 reads SNEGSKA (reference sequence).

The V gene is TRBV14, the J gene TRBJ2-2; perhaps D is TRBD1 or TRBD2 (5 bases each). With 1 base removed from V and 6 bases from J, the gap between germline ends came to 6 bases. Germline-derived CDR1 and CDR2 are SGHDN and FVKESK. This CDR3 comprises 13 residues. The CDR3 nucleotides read TGTGCCAGCAGCCAAGGAGGGGCCGGGGAGCTGTTTTTT. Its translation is CASSQGGAGELFF.

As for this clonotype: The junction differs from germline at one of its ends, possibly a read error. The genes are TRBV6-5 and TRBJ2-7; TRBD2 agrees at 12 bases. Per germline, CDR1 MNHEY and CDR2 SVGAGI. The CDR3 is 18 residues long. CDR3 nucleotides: TGTGCCAGCAGCTACTCGTTGACTAGCGGGAGTAGGGCCTACGAGCAGTACTTC. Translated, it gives CASSYSLTSGSRAYEQYF.

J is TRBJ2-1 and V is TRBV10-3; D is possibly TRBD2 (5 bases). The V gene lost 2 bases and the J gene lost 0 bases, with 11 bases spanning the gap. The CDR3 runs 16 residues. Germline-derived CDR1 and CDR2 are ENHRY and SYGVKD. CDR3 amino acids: CAISEISGSSYNEQFF. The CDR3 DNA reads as TGTGCCATCAGTGAGATTTCGGGGAGCTCCTACAATGAGCAGTTCTTC.

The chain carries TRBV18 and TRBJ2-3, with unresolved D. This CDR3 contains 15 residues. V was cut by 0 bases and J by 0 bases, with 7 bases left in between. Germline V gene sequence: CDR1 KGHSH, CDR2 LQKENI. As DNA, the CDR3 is TGTGCCAGCTCACCACCCCCTTTGAGCACAGATACGCAGTATTTT. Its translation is CASSPPPLSTDTQYF.

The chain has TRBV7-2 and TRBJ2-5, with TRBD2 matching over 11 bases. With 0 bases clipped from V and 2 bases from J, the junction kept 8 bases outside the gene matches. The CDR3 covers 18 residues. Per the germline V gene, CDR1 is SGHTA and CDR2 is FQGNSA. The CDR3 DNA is TGTGCCAGCAGCTTAGCAGCTAGCGGGGGGCCTAGACAAGAGACCCAGTACTTC. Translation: CASSLAASGGPRQETQYF.

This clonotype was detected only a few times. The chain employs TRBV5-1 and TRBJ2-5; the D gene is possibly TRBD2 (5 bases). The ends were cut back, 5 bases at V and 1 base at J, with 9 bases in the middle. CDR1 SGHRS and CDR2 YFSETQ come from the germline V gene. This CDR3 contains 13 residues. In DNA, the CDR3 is TGCGCCAGCAGGCCAGGACTCCAAGAGACCCAGTACTTC. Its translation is CASRPGLQETQYF.

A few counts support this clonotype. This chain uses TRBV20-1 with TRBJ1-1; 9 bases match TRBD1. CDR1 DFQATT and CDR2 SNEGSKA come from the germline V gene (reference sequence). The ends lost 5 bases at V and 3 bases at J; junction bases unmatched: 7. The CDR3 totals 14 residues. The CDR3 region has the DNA TGCAGTGCTTTACAGGGGGCGGTTGACACTGAAGCTTTCTTT. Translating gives CSALQGAVDTEAFF.

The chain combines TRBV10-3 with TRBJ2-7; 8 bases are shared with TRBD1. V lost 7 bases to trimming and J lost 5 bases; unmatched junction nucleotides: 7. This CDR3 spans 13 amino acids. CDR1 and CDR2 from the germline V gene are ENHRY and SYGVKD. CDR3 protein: CAINRDRYDEQYF. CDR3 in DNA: TGTGCCATCAACCGGGACAGGTACGACGAGCAGTACTTC.

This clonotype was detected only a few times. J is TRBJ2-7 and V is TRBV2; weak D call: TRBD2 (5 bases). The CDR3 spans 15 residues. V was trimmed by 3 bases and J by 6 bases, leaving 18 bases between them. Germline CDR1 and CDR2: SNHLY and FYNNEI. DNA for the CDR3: TGTGCCAGCAGTGATTTGTGGTCCGTCCGGGGCGAGCAGTACTTC. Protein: CASSDLWSVRGEQYF.

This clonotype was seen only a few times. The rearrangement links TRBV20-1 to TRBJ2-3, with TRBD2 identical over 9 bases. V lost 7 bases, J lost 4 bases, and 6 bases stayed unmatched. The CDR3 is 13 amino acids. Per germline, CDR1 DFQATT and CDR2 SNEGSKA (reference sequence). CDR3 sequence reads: CSVGSGSSDTQYF. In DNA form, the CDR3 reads TGCAGTGTCGGTAGCGGGAGTTCAGATACGCAGTATTTT.